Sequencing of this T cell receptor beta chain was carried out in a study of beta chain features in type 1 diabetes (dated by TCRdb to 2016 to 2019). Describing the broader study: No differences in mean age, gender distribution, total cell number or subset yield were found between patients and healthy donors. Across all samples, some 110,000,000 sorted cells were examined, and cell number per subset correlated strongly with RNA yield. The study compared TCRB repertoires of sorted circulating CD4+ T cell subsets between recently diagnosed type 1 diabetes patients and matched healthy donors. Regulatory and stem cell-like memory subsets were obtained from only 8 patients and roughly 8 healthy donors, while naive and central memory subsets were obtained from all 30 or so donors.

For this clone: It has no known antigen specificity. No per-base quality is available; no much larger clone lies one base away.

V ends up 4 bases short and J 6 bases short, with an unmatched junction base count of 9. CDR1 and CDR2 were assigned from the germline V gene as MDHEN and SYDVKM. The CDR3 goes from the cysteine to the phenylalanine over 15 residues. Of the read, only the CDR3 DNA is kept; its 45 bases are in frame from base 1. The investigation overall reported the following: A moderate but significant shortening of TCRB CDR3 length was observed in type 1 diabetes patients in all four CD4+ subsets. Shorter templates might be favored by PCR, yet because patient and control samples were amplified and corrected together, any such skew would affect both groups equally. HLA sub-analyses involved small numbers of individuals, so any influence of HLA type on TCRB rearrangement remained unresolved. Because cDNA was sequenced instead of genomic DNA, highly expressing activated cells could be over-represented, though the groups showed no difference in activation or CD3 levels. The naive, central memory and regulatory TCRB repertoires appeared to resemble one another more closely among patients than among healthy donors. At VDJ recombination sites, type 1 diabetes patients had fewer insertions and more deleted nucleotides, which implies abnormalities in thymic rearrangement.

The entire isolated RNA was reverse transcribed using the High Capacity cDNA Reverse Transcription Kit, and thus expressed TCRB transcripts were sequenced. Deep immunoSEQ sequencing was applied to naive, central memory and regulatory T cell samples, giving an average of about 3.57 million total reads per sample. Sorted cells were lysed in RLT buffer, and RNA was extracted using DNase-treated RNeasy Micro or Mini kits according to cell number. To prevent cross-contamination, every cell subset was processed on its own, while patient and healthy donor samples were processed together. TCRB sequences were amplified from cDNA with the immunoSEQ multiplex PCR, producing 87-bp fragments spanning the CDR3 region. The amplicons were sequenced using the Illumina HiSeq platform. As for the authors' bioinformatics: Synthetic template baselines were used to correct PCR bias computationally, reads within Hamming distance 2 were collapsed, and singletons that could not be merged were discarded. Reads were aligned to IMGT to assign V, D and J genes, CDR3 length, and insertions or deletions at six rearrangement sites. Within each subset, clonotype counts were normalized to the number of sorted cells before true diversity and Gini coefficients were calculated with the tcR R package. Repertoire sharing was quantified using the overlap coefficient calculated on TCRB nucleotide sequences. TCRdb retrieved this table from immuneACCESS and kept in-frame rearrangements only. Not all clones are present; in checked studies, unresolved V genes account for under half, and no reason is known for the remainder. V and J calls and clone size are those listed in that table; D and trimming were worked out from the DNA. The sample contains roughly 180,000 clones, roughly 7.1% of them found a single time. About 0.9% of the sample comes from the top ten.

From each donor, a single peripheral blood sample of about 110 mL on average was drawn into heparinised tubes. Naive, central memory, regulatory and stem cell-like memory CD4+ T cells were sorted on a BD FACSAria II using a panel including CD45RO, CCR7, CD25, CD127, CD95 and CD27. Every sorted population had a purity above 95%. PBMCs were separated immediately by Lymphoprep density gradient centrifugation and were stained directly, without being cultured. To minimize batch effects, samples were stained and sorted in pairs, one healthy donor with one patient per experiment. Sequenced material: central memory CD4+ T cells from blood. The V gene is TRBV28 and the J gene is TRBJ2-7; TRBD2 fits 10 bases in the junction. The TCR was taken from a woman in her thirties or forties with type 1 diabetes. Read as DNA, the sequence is TGTGCCAGCAGTTCGCCGGGACTAGCGTTAGGCGAGCAGTACTTC. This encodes CASSSPGLALGEQYF.